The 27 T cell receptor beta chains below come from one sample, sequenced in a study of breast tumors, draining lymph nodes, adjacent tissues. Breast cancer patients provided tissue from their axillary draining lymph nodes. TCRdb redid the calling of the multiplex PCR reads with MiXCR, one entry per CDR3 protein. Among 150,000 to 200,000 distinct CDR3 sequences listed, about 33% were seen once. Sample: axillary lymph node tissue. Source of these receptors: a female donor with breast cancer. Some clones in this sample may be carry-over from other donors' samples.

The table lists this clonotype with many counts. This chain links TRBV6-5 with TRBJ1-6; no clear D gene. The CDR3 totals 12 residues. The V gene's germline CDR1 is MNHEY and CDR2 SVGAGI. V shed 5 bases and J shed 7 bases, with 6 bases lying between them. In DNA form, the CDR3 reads TGTGCCAGCAGTCCCCTGAATTCACCCCTCCACTTT. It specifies CASSPLNSPLHF.

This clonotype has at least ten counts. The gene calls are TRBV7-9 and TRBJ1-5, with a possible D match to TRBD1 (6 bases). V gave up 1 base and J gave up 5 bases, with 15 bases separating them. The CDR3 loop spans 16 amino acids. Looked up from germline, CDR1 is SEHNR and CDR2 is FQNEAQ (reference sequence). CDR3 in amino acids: CASSLERGPGDQPQHF. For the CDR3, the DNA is TGTGCCAGCAGCTTAGAGCGGGGCCCAGGGGATCAGCCCCAGCATTTT. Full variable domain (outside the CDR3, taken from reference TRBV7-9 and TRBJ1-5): DTGVSQNPRHKITKRGQNVTFRCDPISEHNRLYWYRQTLGQGPEFLTYFQNEAQLEKSRLLSDRFSAERPKGSFSTLEIQRTEQGDSAMYLCASSLERGPGDQPQHFGDGTRLSIL.

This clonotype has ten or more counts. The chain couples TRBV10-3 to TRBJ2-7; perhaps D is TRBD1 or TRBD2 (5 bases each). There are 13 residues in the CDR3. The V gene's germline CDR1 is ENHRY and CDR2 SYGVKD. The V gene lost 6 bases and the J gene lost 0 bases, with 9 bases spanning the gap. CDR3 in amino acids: CAIRAGTSYEQYF. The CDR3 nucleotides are TGTGCCATCAGGGCCGGGACCTCCTACGAGCAGTACTTC.

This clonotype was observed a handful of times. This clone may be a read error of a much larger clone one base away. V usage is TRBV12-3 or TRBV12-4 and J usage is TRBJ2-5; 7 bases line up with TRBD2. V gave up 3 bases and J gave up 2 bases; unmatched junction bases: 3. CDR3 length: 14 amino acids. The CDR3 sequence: CASSFAGRQETQYF. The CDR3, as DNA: TGTGCCAGCAGTTTCGCCGGGAGGCAAGAGACCCAGTACTTC.

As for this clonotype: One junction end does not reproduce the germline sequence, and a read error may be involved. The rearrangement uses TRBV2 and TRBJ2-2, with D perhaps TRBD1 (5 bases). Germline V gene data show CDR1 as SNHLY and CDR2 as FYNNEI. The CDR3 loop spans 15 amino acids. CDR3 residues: CVSSYRPPNTGELFF. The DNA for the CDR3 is TGTGTCAGCAGTTACAGGCCCCCGAACACCGGGGAGCTGTTTTTT.

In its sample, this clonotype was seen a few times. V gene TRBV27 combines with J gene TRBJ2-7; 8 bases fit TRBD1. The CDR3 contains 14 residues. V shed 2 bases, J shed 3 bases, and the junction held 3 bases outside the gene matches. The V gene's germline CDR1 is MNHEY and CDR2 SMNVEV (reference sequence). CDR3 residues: CASSLRDRNYEQYF. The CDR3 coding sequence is TGTGCCAGCAGTTTACGGGACAGGAACTACGAGCAGTACTTC.

CDR3 in amino acids: CASTSTGPETQYF. Written as DNA, the CDR3 is TGCGCCAGCACCTCGACAGGGCCCGAGACCCAGTACTTC. The chain carries TRBV5-1 and TRBJ2-5, with TRBD1 matching over 7 bases. After removal of 6 bases from V and 5 bases from J, the junction contained 7 bases not matched to a gene. The CDR3 has 13 residues. Germline V gives CDR1 SGHRS, CDR2 YFSETQ.

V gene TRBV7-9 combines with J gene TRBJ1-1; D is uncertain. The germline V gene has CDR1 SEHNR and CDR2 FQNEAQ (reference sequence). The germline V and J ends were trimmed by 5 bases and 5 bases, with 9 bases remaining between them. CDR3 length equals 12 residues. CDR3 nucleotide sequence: TGTGCCAGCAGCCACAAAAAGACTGAAGCTTTCTTT. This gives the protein CASSHKKTEAFF.

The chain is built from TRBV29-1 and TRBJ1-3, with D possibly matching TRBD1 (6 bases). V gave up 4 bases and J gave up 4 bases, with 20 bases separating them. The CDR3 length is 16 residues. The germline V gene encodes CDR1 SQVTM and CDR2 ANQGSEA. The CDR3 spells CSVGTGGTNEGNTIYF. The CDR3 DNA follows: TGCAGCGTTGGGACCGGGGGCACTAATGAAGGAAACACCATATATTTT. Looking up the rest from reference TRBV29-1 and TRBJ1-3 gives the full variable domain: SAVISQKPSRDICQRGTSLTIQCQVDSQVTMMFWYRQQPGQSLTLIATANQGSEATYESGFVIDKFPISRPNLTFSTLTVSNMSPEDSSIYLCSVGTGGTNEGNTIYFGEGSWLTVV.

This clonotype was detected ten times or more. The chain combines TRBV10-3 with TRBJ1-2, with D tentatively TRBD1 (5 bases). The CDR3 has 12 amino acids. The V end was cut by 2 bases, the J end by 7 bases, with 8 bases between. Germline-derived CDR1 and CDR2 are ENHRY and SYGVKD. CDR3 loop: CAISEPRGGYTF. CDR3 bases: TGTGCCATCAGTGAGCCGAGGGGTGGCTACACCTTC.

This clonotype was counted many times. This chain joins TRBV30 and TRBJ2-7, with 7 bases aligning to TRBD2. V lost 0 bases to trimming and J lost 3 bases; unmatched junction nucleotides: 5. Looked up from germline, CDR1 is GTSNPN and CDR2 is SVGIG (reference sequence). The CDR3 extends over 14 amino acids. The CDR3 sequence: CAWSVSLAVYEQYF. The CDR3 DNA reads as TGTGCCTGGAGTGTATCTCTAGCGGTCTACGAGCAGTACTTC.

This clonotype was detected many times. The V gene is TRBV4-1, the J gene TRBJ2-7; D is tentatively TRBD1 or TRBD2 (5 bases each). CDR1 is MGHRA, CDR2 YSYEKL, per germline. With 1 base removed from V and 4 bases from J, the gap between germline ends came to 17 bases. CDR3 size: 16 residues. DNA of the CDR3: TGCGCCAGCAGCCAAGCCCCCTTCGGGAAGGGGTACGAGCAGTACTTC. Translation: CASSQAPFGKGYEQYF.

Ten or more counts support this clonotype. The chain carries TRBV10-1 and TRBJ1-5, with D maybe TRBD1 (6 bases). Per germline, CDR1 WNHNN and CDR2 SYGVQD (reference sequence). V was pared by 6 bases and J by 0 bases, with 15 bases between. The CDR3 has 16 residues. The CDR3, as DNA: TGCGCCAGCAGCACGGGACAACCTTATAGCAATCAGCCCCAGCATTTT. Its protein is CASSTGQPYSNQPQHF.

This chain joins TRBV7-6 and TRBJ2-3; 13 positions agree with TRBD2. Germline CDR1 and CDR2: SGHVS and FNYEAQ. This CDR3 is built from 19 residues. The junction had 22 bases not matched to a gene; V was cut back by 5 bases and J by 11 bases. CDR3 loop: CASSGGMRGLAGRYNEQYF. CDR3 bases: TGTGCCAGCAGCGGGGGGATGAGGGGACTAGCGGGACGCTACAATGAGCAGTATTTT.

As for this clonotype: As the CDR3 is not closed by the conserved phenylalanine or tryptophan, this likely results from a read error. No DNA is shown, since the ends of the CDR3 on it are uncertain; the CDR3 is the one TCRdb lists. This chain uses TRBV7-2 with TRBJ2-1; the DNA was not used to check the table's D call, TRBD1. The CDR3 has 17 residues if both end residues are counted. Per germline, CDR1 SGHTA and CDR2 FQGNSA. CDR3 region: CASSQGVQWRAPTMSSE.

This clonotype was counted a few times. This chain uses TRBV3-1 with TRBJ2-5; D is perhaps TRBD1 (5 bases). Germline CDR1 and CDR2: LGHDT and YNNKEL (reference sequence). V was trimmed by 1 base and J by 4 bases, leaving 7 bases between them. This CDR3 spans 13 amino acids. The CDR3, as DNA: TGTGCCAGCAGCCAAGGGGGCGCAGAGACCCAGTACTTC. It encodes CASSQGGAETQYF.

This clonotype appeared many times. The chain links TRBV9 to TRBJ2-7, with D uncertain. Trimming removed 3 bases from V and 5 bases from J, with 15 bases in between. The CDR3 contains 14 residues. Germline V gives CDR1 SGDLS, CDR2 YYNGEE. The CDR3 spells CASSGSDSWDEQYF. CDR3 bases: TGTGCCAGCAGCGGGTCTGATAGTTGGGACGAGCAGTACTTC.

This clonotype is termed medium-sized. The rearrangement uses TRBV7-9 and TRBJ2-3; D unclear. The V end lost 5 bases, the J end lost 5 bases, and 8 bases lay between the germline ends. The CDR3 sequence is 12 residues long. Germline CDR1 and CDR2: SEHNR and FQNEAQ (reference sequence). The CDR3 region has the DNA TGTGCCAGCAGCGCGACCGAAGATACGCAGTATTTT. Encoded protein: CASSATEDTQYF.

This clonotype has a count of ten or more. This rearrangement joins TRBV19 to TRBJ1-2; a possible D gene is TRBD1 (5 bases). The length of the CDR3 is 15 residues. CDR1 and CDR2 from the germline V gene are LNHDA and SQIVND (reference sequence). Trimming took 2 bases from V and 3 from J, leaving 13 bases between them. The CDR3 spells CASSIRGTTDYGYTF. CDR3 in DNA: TGTGCCAGTAGTATAAGGGGCACCACTGACTATGGCTACACCTTC. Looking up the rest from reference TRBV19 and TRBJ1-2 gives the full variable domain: DGGITQSPKYLFRKEGQNVTLSCEQNLNHDAMYWYRQDPGQGLRLIYYSQIVNDFQKGDIAEGYSVSREKKESFPLTVTSAQKNPTAFYLCASSIRGTTDYGYTFGSGTRLTVV.

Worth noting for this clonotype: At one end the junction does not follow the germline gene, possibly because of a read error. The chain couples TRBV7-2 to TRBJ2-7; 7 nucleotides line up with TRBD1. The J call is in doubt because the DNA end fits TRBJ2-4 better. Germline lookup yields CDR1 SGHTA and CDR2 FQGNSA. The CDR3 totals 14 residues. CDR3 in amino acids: CASSIRQGKSIQYF. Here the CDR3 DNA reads TGTGCCAGCAGCATCCGACAGGGCAAAAGCATTCAGTACTTC.

CDR3 sequence reads: CASSLNAKLGPRTGYHEQFF. The DNA of the CDR3 is TGTGCCAGCAGCTTAAACGCCAAGCTAGGCCCCCGGACAGGTTACCATGAGCAGTTCTTC. The chain links TRBV7-3 to TRBJ2-1; the match to TRBD1 covers 7 bases. This CDR3 contains 20 residues. Germline assignment: CDR1 SGHTA and CDR2 FQGTGA. The V gene end was trimmed by 1 base and the J gene end by 8 bases; junction bases not matched to a gene: 23.

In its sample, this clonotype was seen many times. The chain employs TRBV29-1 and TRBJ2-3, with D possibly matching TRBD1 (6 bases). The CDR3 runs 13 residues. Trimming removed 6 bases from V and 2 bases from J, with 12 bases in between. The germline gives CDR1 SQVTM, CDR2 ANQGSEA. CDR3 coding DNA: TGCAGCGTAGGGGGACACTACACAGATACGCAGTATTTT. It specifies CSVGGHYTDTQYF.

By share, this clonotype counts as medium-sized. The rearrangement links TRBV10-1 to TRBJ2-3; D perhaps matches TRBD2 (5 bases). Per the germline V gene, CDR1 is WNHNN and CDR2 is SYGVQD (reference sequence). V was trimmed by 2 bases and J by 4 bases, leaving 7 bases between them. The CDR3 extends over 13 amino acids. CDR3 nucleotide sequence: TGCGCCAGCAGTGAGGGAGGTGCAGATACGCAGTATTTT. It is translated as CASSEGGADTQYF.

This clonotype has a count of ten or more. CDR3 sequence: CASSESSGGNTQYF. CDR3 nucleotides: TGTGCCAGCAGTGAGTCAAGCGGGGGGAATACGCAGTATTTT. The V gene is TRBV6-1, the J gene TRBJ2-3; 9 bases agree with TRBD2. The CDR3 is 14 amino acids. The germline CDR1 and CDR2 sequences are MNHNS and SASEGT. V shed 3 bases and J 7 bases; nucleotides not matched to a gene: 5.

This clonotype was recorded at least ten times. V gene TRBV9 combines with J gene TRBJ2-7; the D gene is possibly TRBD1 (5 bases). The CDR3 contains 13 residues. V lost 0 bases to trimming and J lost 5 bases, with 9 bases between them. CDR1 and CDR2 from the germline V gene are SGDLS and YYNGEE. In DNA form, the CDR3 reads TGTGCCAGCAGCGTAGAGCTAGGGGACGAGCAGTACTTC. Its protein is CASSVELGDEQYF.

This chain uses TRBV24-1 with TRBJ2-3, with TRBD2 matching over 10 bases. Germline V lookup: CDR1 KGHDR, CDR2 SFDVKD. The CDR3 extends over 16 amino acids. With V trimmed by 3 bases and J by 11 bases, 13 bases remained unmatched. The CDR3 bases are TGTGCCACCAGTGATCCTCATCTAGCGGGAGCGAATGAGCAGTATTTT. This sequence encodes CATSDPHLAGANEQYF.

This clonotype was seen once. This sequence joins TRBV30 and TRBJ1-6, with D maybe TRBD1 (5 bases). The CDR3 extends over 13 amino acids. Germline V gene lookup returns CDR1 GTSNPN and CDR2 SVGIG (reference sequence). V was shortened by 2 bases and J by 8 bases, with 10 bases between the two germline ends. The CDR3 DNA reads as TGTGCCTGGAGTTTCCAGGGAGATTCACCCCTCCACTTT. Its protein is CAWSFQGDSPLHF.